This TCR beta chain was captured by sequencing in a study of metastatic and nonmetastatic thyroid tumors. About the study: Across blood and tumor or nodule tissue, repertoires from malignant and benign thyroid patients were compared with one another. Broader study findings: As reported, TCR beta diversity in blood and tumor was significantly higher in malignant thyroid tumors than in benign nodules.

This CDR3 has 13 amino acids. J lost 8 bases, V lost 4 bases, and 6 bases had no gene match. Looked up from germline, CDR1 is KGHDR and CDR2 is SFDVKD. Until they underwent thyroid surgery, no patient had received any treatment. TCRdb reanalyzed the PCR reads via MiXCR. In the table there are nearly 35,000 clones, about a sixth of which are singletons. This clone is classed as medium-sized. Its matching antigen is unknown. The identical CDR3 is also encoded by other nucleotide sequences in the sample. The J gene is TRBJ1-1, the V gene TRBV24-1, with TRBD1 identical over 7 bases. The sequence was collected from a female donor with papillary thyroid cancer or a benign thyroid nodule (not recorded which). Some clones in this sample may be carry-over from other donors' samples. Sequenced: blood. The CDR3 DNA reads TGTGCCACCAGTGACCGGACAGGTCGAGAAGCTTTCTTT. Translation: CATSDRTGREAFF.